This entry is about one TCR beta chain. One Seattle source followed patients from active infection through their disease course. The source of the sample is a study of blood T cell repertoires in COVID-19. About the study: The study drew acute and convalescent COVID-19 samples from the United States, Italy and Spain.

Authors' analysis steps: Amplifying reference gene primers gave estimates of nucleated cell counts. Here immunoSEQ multiplex PCR was the method, and the copy in TCRdb shows in-frame clones only, minus some. Clonal size and the V and J genes are those of that table, whereas D and trimming came from the DNA. The repertoire consists of 200,000 to 250,000 clones, with 80% to 85% occurring once and the leading ten covering roughly 8.2%. This CDR3 contains 15 residues. J gave up 5 bases and V 0 bases, and 4 bases lay outside the gene matches. Per the germline V gene, CDR1 is SGDLS and CDR2 is YYNGEE. The sample taken for sequencing was peripheral blood. This receptor was taken from a woman aged 80 or older with COVID-19, enrolled during active disease. The J gene is TRBJ2-3, the V gene TRBV9; 9 bases align to TRBD2. In nucleotides, the CDR3 is TGTGCCAGCAGCGTAGCAGCGGGGGGACTAGATACGCAGTATTTT. Translated: CASSVAAGGLDTQYF.